This T cell receptor beta chain emerged from a study of blood T cell repertoires in COVID-19. The overall study: Whether acute or convalescent, the COVID-19 samples came from the United States, Italy and Spain. Sources were T cells, B-cell-depleted T cells, or PBMCs; the material itself was cDNA or gDNA.

The germline gives CDR1 MNHNS, CDR2 SASEGT. The CDR3 has 17 amino acids. Trimming cost V 2 bases and J 4 bases; bases outside gene matches: 11. Methods used by the authors: Amplifying reference gene primers gave estimates of nucleated cell counts. Sequenced by immunoSEQ multiplex PCR; TCRdb stores in-frame clones only, minus some. The V and J calls and the clone size are those of that table, but D and trimming were determined from the DNA. The table records more than 40,000 clones, approximately 87% of them present only once. Source material: peripheral blood. The rearrangement joins TRBV6-1 to TRBJ1-2; 9 nucleotides align to TRBD1. The clonotype was recovered from a human donor in a cohort sampled during active COVID-19. The CDR3: CASSEQGGTGPGYGYTF. The CDR3 DNA sequence: TGTGCCAGCAGTGAACAGGGAGGGACAGGGCCGGGCTATGGCTACACCTTC.